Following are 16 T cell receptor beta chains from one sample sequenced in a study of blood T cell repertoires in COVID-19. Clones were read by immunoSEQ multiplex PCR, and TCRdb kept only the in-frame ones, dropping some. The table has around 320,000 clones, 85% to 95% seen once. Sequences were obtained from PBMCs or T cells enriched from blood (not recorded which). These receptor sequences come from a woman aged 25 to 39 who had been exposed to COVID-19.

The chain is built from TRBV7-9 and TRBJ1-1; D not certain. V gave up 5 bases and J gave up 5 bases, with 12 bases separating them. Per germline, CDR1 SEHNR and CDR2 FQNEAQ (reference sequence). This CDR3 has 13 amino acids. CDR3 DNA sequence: TGTGCCAGCAGCCCACCTACGGGTACTGAAGCTTTCTTT. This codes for CASSPPTGTEAFF.

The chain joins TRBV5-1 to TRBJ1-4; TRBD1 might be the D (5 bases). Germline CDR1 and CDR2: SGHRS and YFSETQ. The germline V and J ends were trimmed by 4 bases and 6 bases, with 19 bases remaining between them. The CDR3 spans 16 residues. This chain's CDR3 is CASSPTTRDSDEKLFF. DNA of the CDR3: TGCGCCAGCAGCCCAACCACCCGCGACAGCGATGAAAAACTGTTTTTT. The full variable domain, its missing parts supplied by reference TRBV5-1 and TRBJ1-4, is KAGVTQTPRYLIKTRGQQVTLSCSPISGHRSVSWYQQTPGQGLQFLFEYFSETQRNKGNFPGRFSGRQFSNSRSEMNVSTLELGDSALYLCASSPTTRDSDEKLFFGSGTQLSVL.

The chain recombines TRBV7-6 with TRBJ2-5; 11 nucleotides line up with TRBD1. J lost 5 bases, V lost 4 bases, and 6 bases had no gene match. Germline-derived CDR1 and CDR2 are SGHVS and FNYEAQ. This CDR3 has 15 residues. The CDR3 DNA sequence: TGTGCCAGCAGCTCGGACAGGGGGCATGAGGAGACCCAGTACTTC. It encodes CASSSDRGHEETQYF.

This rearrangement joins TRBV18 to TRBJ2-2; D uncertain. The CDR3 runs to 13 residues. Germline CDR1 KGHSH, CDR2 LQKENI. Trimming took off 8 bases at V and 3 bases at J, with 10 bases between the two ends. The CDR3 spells CASPSTYTGELFF. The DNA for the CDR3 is TGTGCCAGCCCATCCACTTACACCGGGGAGCTGTTTTTT.

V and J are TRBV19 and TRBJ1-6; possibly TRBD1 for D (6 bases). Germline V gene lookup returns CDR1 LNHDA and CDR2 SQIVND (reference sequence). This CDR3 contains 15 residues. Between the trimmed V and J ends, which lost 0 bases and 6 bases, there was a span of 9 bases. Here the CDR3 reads CASSIEGGGNSPLHF. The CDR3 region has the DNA TGTGCCAGTAGTATAGAGGGAGGGGGTAATTCACCCCTCCACTTT. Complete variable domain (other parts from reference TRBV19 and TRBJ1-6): DGGITQSPKYLFRKEGQNVTLSCEQNLNHDAMYWYRQDPGQGLRLIYYSQIVNDFQKGDIAEGYSVSREKKESFPLTVTSAQKNPTAFYLCASSIEGGGNSPLHFGNGTRLTVT.

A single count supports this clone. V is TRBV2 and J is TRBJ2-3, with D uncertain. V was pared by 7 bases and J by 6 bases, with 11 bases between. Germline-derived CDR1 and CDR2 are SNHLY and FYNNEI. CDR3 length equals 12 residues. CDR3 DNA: TGTGCCAGCACCGCGCGGTGGGATACGCAGTATTTT. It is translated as CASTARWDTQYF.

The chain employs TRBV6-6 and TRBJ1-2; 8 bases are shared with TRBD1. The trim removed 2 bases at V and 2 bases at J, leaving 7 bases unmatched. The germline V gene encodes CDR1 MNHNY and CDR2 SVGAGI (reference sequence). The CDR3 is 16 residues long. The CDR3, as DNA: TGTGCCAGCAGTTACGACAGGACAGGGTTAAACTATGGCTACACCTTC. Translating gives CASSYDRTGLNYGYTF.

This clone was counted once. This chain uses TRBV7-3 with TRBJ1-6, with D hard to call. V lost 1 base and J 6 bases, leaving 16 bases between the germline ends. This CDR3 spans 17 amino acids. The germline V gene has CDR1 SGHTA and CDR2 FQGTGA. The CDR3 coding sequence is TGTGCCAGCAGCTTAAATGCCATGGGAGTGGGTAATTCACCCCTCCACTTT. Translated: CASSLNAMGVGNSPLHF.

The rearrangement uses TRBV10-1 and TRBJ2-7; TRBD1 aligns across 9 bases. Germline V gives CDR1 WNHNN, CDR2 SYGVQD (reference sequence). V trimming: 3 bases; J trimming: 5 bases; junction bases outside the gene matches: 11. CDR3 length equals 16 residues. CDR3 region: CASSDTTGTGFDEQYF. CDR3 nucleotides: TGCGCCAGCAGTGATACGACCGGGACAGGGTTCGACGAGCAGTACTTC.

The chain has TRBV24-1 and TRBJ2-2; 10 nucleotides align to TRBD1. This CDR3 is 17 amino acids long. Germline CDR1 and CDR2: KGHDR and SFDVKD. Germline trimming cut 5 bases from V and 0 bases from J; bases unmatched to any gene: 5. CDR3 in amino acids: CATSGGQGDSNTGELFF. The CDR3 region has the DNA TGTGCCACCAGTGGAGGACAGGGGGATTCGAACACCGGGGAGCTGTTTTTT.

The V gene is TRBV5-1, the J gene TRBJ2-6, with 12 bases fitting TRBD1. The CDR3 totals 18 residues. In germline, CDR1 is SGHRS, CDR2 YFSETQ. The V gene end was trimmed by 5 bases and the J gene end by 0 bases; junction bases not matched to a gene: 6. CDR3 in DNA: TGCGCCAGCAGTCCGGGACAGGGGGCTTTCTCTGGGGCCAACGTCCTGACTTTC. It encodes CASSPGQGAFSGANVLTF.

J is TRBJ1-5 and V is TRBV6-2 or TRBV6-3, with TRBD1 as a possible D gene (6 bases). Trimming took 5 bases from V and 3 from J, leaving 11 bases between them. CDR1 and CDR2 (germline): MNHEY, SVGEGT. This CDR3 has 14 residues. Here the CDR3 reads CASSRGGDNQPQHF. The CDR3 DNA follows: TGTGCCAGCAGTAGGGGGGGCGACAATCAGCCCCAGCATTTT.

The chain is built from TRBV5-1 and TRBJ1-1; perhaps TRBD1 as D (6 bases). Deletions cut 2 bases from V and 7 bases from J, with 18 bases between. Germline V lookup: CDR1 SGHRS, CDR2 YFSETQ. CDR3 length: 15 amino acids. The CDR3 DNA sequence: TGCGCCAGCAGCTTAGCGGGGGCCAGATACATTGAAGCTTTCTTT. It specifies CASSLAGARYIEAFF. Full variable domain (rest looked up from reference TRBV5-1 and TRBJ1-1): KAGVTQTPRYLIKTRGQQVTLSCSPISGHRSVSWYQQTPGQGLQFLFEYFSETQRNKGNFPGRFSGRQFSNSRSEMNVSTLELGDSALYLCASSLAGARYIEAFFGQGTRLTVV.

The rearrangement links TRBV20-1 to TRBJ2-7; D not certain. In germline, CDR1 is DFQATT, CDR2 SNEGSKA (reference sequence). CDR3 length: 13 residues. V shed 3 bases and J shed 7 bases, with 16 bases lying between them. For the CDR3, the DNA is TGCAGTGCTAGTGGTAGGCCCCTCGGGGAGCAGTACTTC. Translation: CSASGRPLGEQYF.

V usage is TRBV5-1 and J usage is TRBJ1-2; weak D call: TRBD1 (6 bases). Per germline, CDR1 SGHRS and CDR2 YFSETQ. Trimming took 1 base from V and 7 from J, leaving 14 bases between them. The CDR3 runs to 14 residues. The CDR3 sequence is CASSLSTGKSGYTF. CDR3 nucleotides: TGCGCCAGCAGCTTGAGTACAGGGAAGAGTGGCTACACCTTC.

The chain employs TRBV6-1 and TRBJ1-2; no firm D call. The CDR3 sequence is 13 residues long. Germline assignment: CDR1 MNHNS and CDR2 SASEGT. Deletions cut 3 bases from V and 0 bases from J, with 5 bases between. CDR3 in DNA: TGTGCCAGCAGTGAGGCCTCTAACTATGGCTACACCTTC. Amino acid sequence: CASSEASNYGYTF.